This passage covers 27 T cell receptor beta chains from one sample sequenced in a study of T cell responses to AZD1222 COVID-19 vaccine. Profiled with immunoSEQ multiplex PCR; TCRdb holds only in-frame clones, not every one. This sample has under 150,000 clones; roughly nine tenths occur once, and the top ten carry about a tenth. This specimen was peripheral blood, taken 28 days after the second AZD1222 dose. The receptors come from an adult who received the AZD1222 COVID-19 vaccine.

The chain carries TRBV19 and TRBJ2-1; TRBD2 aligns across 8 bases. Germline lookup yields CDR1 LNHDA and CDR2 SQIVND (reference sequence). The CDR3 spans 13 residues. J was trimmed by 9 bases and V by 11 bases; bases with no gene match: 12. The CDR3 DNA follows: TGTGCCTGTGGGGAGCGGGGGATCGGTGAGCAGTTCTTC. Translated: CACGERGIGEQFF.

The chain links TRBV7-6 to TRBJ2-2, with 10 bases matching TRBD2. This CDR3 is built from 16 residues. Germline V gene sequence: CDR1 SGHVS, CDR2 FNYEAQ. The J segment lost 4 bases and the V segment lost 4 bases, leaving 6 bases of the junction unmatched. CDR3 sequence reads: CASSSPASGGTGELFF. For the CDR3, the DNA is TGTGCCAGCAGCTCCCCCGCTAGCGGGGGCACCGGGGAGCTGTTTTTT.

The chain joins TRBV6-2 or TRBV6-3 to TRBJ2-7; TRBD2 is a possible D gene (6 bases). This CDR3 contains 14 residues. Trimming shortened V by 4 bases and J by 6 bases, and 16 bases separated the two germline ends. Germline loops: CDR1 MNHEY, CDR2 SVGEGT. The CDR3: CASSFGGAESEQYV. For the CDR3, the DNA is TGTGCCAGCAGTTTTGGAGGGGCTGAAAGCGAGCAGTACGTC.

This chain joins TRBV28 and TRBJ1-5, with TRBD1 identical over 8 bases. Germline V gene sequence: CDR1 MDHEN, CDR2 SYDVKM. The CDR3 spans 15 residues. The ends lost 2 bases at V and 4 bases at J; junction bases unmatched: 4. CDR3 residues: CASSLIRGPNQPQHF. CDR3 DNA sequence: TGTGCCAGCAGTTTAATCAGGGGGCCTAATCAGCCCCAGCATTTT.

This chain uses TRBV15 with TRBJ1-1; TRBD1 might be the D (6 bases). The germline V and J ends were trimmed by 0 bases and 8 bases, with 13 bases remaining between them. Germline V lookup: CDR1 LNHNV, CDR2 YYDKDF (reference sequence). The CDR3 spans 14 residues. The CDR3 coding sequence is TGTGCCACCAGCAGAGATTGGCGGGGGCTGGAAGCTTTCTTT. Translating gives CATSRDWRGLEAFF.

The V gene is TRBV4-1, the J gene TRBJ2-1; the match to TRBD1 covers 7 bases. CDR1 is MGHRA, CDR2 YSYEKL, per germline. This CDR3 has 15 amino acids. J lost 5 bases, V lost 6 bases, and 10 bases had no gene match. The CDR3 is CASSRRQGNNNEQFF. In nucleotides, the CDR3 is TGCGCCAGCAGTCGCCGACAGGGAAACAACAATGAGCAGTTCTTC.

The chain employs TRBV5-4 and TRBJ2-3; D might be TRBD2 (6 bases). The CDR3 spans 12 residues. The V and J ends lost 3 bases and 6 bases respectively, with 8 bases between them. Germline-derived CDR1 and CDR2 are SGHNT and YYREEE (reference sequence). The CDR3 protein is CASSSGGDTQYF. The DNA of the CDR3 is TGTGCCAGCAGCTCTGGGGGGGATACGCAGTATTTT.

The J gene is TRBJ1-2, the V gene TRBV28, with 10 bases identical to TRBD1. Unmatched junction bases numbered 12, after V lost 5 bases and J lost 12 bases. The V gene's germline CDR1 is MDHEN and CDR2 SYDVKM. This CDR3 has 14 amino acids. In nucleotides, the CDR3 is TGTGCCAGCAGTCCCTCCGCCCGACAGGGGGCAGACACCTTC. This sequence encodes CASSPSARQGADTF.

The rearrangement uses TRBV11-3 and TRBJ1-5; TRBD1 agrees at 7 bases. CDR1 SGHNT and CDR2 YENEEA come from the germline V gene. The trim removed 6 bases at V and 6 bases at J, leaving 20 bases unmatched. This CDR3 is 18 amino acids long. This CDR3 reads CASRCPRAGRGISQPQHF. The CDR3 DNA follows: TGTGCCAGCAGATGTCCTAGGGCGGGCAGGGGGATTTCTCAGCCCCAGCATTTT.

This chain joins TRBV7-3 and TRBJ2-1, with 11 bases that match TRBD1. The germline CDR1 and CDR2 sequences are SGHTA and FQGTGA. The V gene end was trimmed by 5 bases and the J gene end by 3 bases; junction bases not matched to a gene: 6. CDR3 size: 16 residues. CDR3: CASSPGTGGIYNEQFF. The CDR3 DNA reads as TGTGCCAGCAGCCCCGGGACAGGGGGAATCTACAATGAGCAGTTCTTC.

The chain couples TRBV30 to TRBJ1-1; TRBD1 might be the D (6 bases). Trimming removed 2 bases at V and 12 bases at J, with 16 bases between. Germline V gives CDR1 GTSNPN, CDR2 SVGIG (reference sequence). The CDR3 sequence is 12 residues long. CDR3 region: CAWSTGRQGTFF. The CDR3 bases are TGTGCCTGGAGTACCGGACGGCAGGGGACTTTCTTT.

The J gene is TRBJ1-3, the V gene TRBV29-1; D is ambiguous. Germline V gene sequence: CDR1 SQVTM, CDR2 ANQGSEA. This CDR3 region has 13 residues. The V gene lost 6 bases and the J gene lost 0 bases, with 9 bases spanning the gap. The CDR3 loop reads CSVRVSSGNTIYF. DNA for the CDR3: TGCAGCGTCCGAGTTAGCTCTGGAAACACCATATATTTT.

The chain combines TRBV5-4 with TRBJ2-2; unclear D gene. Per germline, CDR1 SGHNT and CDR2 YYREEE (reference sequence). CDR3 length: 14 residues. V was clipped by 4 bases and J by 9 bases, with 16 bases between them. The CDR3 nucleotides read TGTGCCAGCAGCCCGGAGCCTTCCGTTTGGGAGCTGTTTTTT. This encodes CASSPEPSVWELFF.

The chain couples TRBV13 to TRBJ1-3; a weak D match, TRBD1 (6 bases). Germline V gives CDR1 PRHDT, CDR2 FYEKMQ (reference sequence). CDR3 length equals 16 residues. Trimming left V 5 bases short and J 2 bases short, with 16 bases between. CDR3 protein: CASSRERGGPGNTIYF. CDR3 bases: TGTGCCAGCAGCCGCGAGAGGGGGGGGCCTGGAAACACCATATATTTT.

The V call is TRBV7-6, the J call TRBJ1-1; 9 nucleotides match TRBD1. In germline, CDR1 is SGHVS, CDR2 FNYEAQ. J lost 1 base, V lost 8 bases, and 2 bases had no gene match. The CDR3 has 13 residues. CDR3 loop: CASGTGRNTEAFF. In DNA, the CDR3 is TGTGCCAGCGGGACAGGGCGGAACACTGAAGCTTTCTTT.

V gene TRBV11-2 combines with J gene TRBJ2-1; 7 bases are a match to TRBD1. The germline CDR1 and CDR2 sequences are SGHAT and FQNNGV. This CDR3 spans 14 amino acids. V shed 1 base, J shed 10 bases, and the junction held 7 bases outside the gene matches. CDR3 loop: CASSLVQDRREQFF. As DNA, the CDR3 is TGTGCCAGCAGCTTAGTACAGGACAGGCGCGAGCAGTTCTTC.

This clone turned up a few times. V gene TRBV5-4 combines with J gene TRBJ1-1, with D possibly being TRBD1 (6 bases). This CDR3 region has 16 residues. The V gene's germline CDR1 is SGHNT and CDR2 YYREEE (reference sequence). Trimming left V 4 bases short and J 5 bases short, with 21 bases between. The CDR3, as DNA: TGTGCCAGCAGCGGGGCGGGGGCCTACTACGGGACTGAAGCTTTCTTT. Translated, it gives CASSGAGAYYGTEAFF.

The chain links TRBV24-1 to TRBJ1-2; 8 bases fit TRBD1. Germline V CDR1 and CDR2: KGHDR, SFDVKD. This CDR3 is 15 amino acids long. V lost 2 bases, J lost 4 bases, and 5 bases stayed unmatched. The CDR3 is CATSDSGQARYGYTF. The CDR3 coding sequence is TGTGCCACCAGTGATTCGGGACAGGCCCGCTATGGCTACACCTTC.

This clone has only one observation. The J gene is TRBJ1-6, the V gene TRBV7-2, with D unresolved. The CDR3 is made up of 17 amino acids. Trimming took off 4 bases at V and 5 bases at J, with 18 bases between the two ends. Germline lookup yields CDR1 SGHTA and CDR2 FQGNSA. CDR3 nucleotide sequence: TGTGCCAGCAGCTCGTACATGGACCTGCGCGATAATTCACCCCTCCACTTT. Translation: CASSSYMDLRDNSPLHF.

This sequence joins TRBV5-4 and TRBJ2-5; 13 nucleotides agree with TRBD2. Germline trimming cut 4 bases from V and 3 bases from J; bases unmatched to any gene: 3. This CDR3 comprises 15 residues. Germline V CDR1 and CDR2: SGHNT, YYREEE (reference sequence). The CDR3 protein is CASSRTSGSKETQYF. The CDR3 nucleotides read TGTGCCAGCAGCCGGACTAGCGGGAGTAAAGAGACCCAGTACTTC.

This chain uses TRBV18 with TRBJ2-7; the D gene could be TRBD1 or TRBD2 (5 bases each). With 3 bases removed from V and 3 bases from J, the gap between germline ends came to 12 bases. Germline V CDR1 and CDR2: KGHSH, LQKENI. The CDR3 consists of 14 residues. CDR3 residues: CASSPIPGSYEQYF. CDR3 nucleotides: TGTGCCAGCTCACCGATTCCAGGGAGCTACGAGCAGTACTTC.

The gene calls are TRBV7-9 and TRBJ2-2; maybe TRBD2 (5 bases). The CDR3 runs 15 residues. Germline CDR1 SEHNR, CDR2 FQNEAQ (reference sequence). The V end lost 0 bases, the J end lost 3 bases, and 8 bases lay between the germline ends. DNA of the CDR3: TGTGCCAGCAGCTTAGCGGGAGTCGACACCGGGGAGCTGTTTTTT. Encoded protein: CASSLAGVDTGELFF.

This chain uses TRBV6-6 with TRBJ1-2, with 12 positions matching TRBD1. The CDR3 runs to 18 residues. Germline CDR1 MNHNY, CDR2 SVGAGI (reference sequence). V trimming: 5 bases; J trimming: 2 bases; junction bases outside the gene matches: 12. In nucleotides, the CDR3 is TGTGCCAGCAGTCAGCGTTCCGGGACAGGGGGCTCAAACTATGGCTACACCTTC. Its translation: CASSQRSGTGGSNYGYTF.

This clone turned up a few times. The chain links TRBV3-1 (or the pseudogene TRBV3-2) to TRBJ2-1; D may be TRBD1 or TRBD2 (5 bases each). The CDR3 covers 17 residues. CDR1 is LGHDT and CDR2 is YNNKEL in the germline V gene (reference sequence). Trimming left V 0 bases short and J 2 bases short, with 14 bases between. The CDR3 here is CASSQDMGDTTYNEQFF. The CDR3 DNA sequence: TGTGCCAGCAGCCAAGATATGGGGGATACTACCTACAATGAGCAGTTCTTC.

The gene calls are TRBV20-1 and TRBJ2-1; TRBD2 agrees at 12 bases. V shed 3 bases and J 9 bases; nucleotides not matched to a gene: 12. The CDR3 has 16 amino acids. The germline CDR1 and CDR2 sequences are DFQATT and SNEGSKA (reference sequence). The CDR3 is CSASGDPTSGSFEQFF. The CDR3 region has the DNA TGCAGTGCTAGTGGGGATCCGACTAGCGGGAGCTTTGAGCAGTTCTTC.

This clone was seen once. CDR3 protein: CASKAGDQPQHF. The CDR3 region has the DNA TGTGCCAGCAAGGCAGGGGATCAGCCCCAGCATTTT. This rearrangement joins TRBV28 to TRBJ1-5; maybe TRBD1 (6 bases). The CDR3 runs 12 residues. V lost 7 bases and J 5 bases, leaving 9 bases between the germline ends. CDR1 and CDR2 from the germline V gene are MDHEN and SYDVKM.

This clone was seen more than once but under ten times. The chain is built from TRBV19 and TRBJ1-5; no firm D call. From germline, CDR1 is LNHDA and CDR2 SQIVND (reference sequence). V lost 6 bases, J lost 3 bases, and 9 bases lay in between. This CDR3 is built from 13 residues. The CDR3 region has the DNA TGTGCCAGTAGATCCAGGAACAATCAGCCCCAGCATTTT. The encoded protein is CASRSRNNQPQHF.